What follows are 32 T cell receptor beta chains derived from one specimen sequenced in a study of cytomegalovirus exposure and HLA in healthy donors. 13 Jbeta primers and 60 Vbeta primers were used for the PCR. Here immunoSEQ multiplex PCR was the method, and the copy in TCRdb shows in-frame clones only, minus some. Altogether 74,000 or so clones are present, about four fifths being singletons, with the ten largest covering less than 7%. Sequencing input: PBMCs. The receptors come from a male donor in good health and CMV-seropositive.

The chain links TRBV4-2 to TRBJ2-1; 7 nucleotides align to TRBD2. CDR3 length: 15 amino acids. The junction had 8 bases not matched to a gene; V was cut back by 2 bases and J by 7 bases. Germline assignment: CDR1 LGHNA and CDR2 YNFKEQ. DNA for the CDR3: TGTGCCAGCAGCCAAATCCGGGACTACAGGAATGAGCAGTTCTTC. It yields the protein CASSQIRDYRNEQFF.

The chain employs TRBV15 and TRBJ1-1; D is uncertain. This CDR3 is built from 13 residues. V lost 5 bases and J lost 0, with 7 bases in between. Germline CDR1 reads LNHNV; CDR2 reads YYDKDF (reference sequence). CDR3 DNA: TGTGCCACCAGCCCTGGAGTGAACACTGAAGCTTTCTTT. This encodes CATSPGVNTEAFF.

V gene TRBV6-6 combines with J gene TRBJ2-1, with D uncertain. Deletions cut 6 bases from V and 4 bases from J, with 13 bases between. CDR3 length: 14 amino acids. Per the germline V gene, CDR1 is MNHNY and CDR2 is SVGAGI (reference sequence). The CDR3 nucleotides are TGTGCCAGCAGACCGAGGAACACGTACAATGAGCAGTTCTTC. Protein product: CASRPRNTYNEQFF.

The CDR3 DNA sequence: TGCGCCAGCAGCCAATCTCACGGGTTCTACGAGCAGTACTTC. It codes for CASSQSHGFYEQYF. V and J are TRBV4-3 and TRBJ2-7; D is unclear. CDR3 length: 14 amino acids. V was cut by 2 bases and J by 3 bases, with 11 bases left in between. The germline V gene encodes CDR1 LGHNA and CDR2 YSLEER.

V usage is TRBV27 and J usage is TRBJ2-5, with 7 bases fitting TRBD1. The CDR3 sequence is 14 residues long. V lost 3 bases to trimming and J lost 2 bases; unmatched junction nucleotides: 3. Germline V gene data show CDR1 as MNHEY and CDR2 as SMNVEV (reference sequence). The chain's CDR3 is CASSFMDRQETQYF. As DNA, the CDR3 is TGTGCCAGCAGTTTTATGGACAGGCAAGAGACCCAGTACTTC.

The gene calls are TRBV18 and TRBJ2-3; no clear D. The CDR3 has 15 residues. Germline loops: CDR1 KGHSH, CDR2 LQKENI. Trimming shortened V by 3 bases and J by 0 bases, and 10 bases separated the two germline ends. The CDR3 reads CASSPRLTSTDTQYF. CDR3 in DNA: TGTGCCAGCTCACCTCGCTTGACTAGCACAGATACGCAGTATTTT.

The J gene is TRBJ1-1, the V gene TRBV6-6, with D tentatively TRBD1 (6 bases). The CDR3 contains 16 residues. Trimming cost V 3 bases and J 3 bases, with 17 bases left between them. The V gene's germline CDR1 is MNHNY and CDR2 SVGAGI (reference sequence). The CDR3 bases are TGTGCCAGCAGTTATAACGGGGGGCGCTTATACACTGAAGCTTTCTTT. It translates to CASSYNGGRLYTEAFF.

The chain is built from TRBV19 and TRBJ2-7; D is perhaps TRBD1 (5 bases). The germline CDR1 and CDR2 sequences are LNHDA and SQIVND (reference sequence). V lost 5 bases, J lost 3 bases, and 11 bases lay in between. CDR3 length equals 13 residues. In nucleotides, the CDR3 is TGTGCCAGTAGTTACGACAGAGGCTACGAGCAGTACTTC. Translation: CASSYDRGYEQYF.

This chain joins TRBV5-6 and TRBJ2-3; 7 bases are a match to TRBD1. The CDR3 spans 18 residues. Germline CDR1 is SGHDT and CDR2 is YYEEEE. The V and J ends lost 4 bases and 5 bases, in that order; junction bases with no gene match: 19. CDR3 residues: CASSQMGPGQQNRDTQYF. CDR3 in DNA: TGTGCCAGCAGCCAAATGGGGCCGGGACAGCAGAATCGAGATACGCAGTATTTT.

This sequence joins TRBV5-8 and TRBJ2-7; TRBD1 matches 7 bases. The V segment lost 6 bases and the J segment 5 bases; nucleotides outside the gene matches: 14. Germline-derived CDR1 and CDR2 are SGHTS and YDEGEE. The CDR3 totals 15 residues. CDR3 in amino acids: CASTPRDRVRHEQYF. In DNA, the CDR3 is TGTGCCAGCACTCCCCGAGACAGGGTTCGGCACGAGCAGTACTTC.

This clone was recorded a few times. Here the CDR3 reads CASSEANAGNQPQHF. The DNA for the CDR3 is TGTGCCAGCAGTGAAGCCAATGCGGGAAATCAGCCCCAGCATTTT. The chain recombines TRBV2 with TRBJ1-5, with D uncertain. This CDR3 has 15 amino acids. Looked up from germline, CDR1 is SNHLY and CDR2 is FYNNEI. Trimming cost V 0 bases and J 4 bases, with 10 bases left between them.

This clone was counted a single time. The gene calls are TRBV28 and TRBJ1-2; a possible D gene is TRBD1 (5 bases). V lost 6 bases to trimming and J lost 3 bases, with 17 bases between them. Germline V gene data show CDR1 as MDHEN and CDR2 as SYDVKM. The CDR3 covers 15 residues. The CDR3 region is CASSPPAQGYYGYTF. CDR3 nucleotide sequence: TGTGCCAGCAGCCCCCCGGCCCAGGGATACTATGGCTACACCTTC.

V gene TRBV20-1 combines with J gene TRBJ1-5; unclear D gene. The CDR3 is 11 amino acids. CDR1 DFQATT and CDR2 SNEGSKA come from the germline V gene (reference sequence). The V end was cut by 5 bases, the J end by 2 bases, with 4 bases between. The CDR3 bases are TGCAGTGCTGCAGGCAATCAGCCCCAGCATTTT. Translation gives CSAAGNQPQHF.

Here the CDR3 reads CASSSFRGSSYEQYF. CDR3 in DNA: TGTGCCAGCAGCTCGTTTAGGGGGAGCTCCTACGAGCAGTACTTC. The V and J genes are TRBV7-3 and TRBJ2-7, with a possible D match to TRBD1 (6 bases). Germline CDR1 SGHTA, CDR2 FQGTGA. This CDR3 has 15 amino acids. Trimming cost V 4 bases and J 0 bases, with 13 bases left between them.

This sequence joins TRBV2 and TRBJ2-7; possibly TRBD2 for D (5 bases). Looked up from germline, CDR1 is SNHLY and CDR2 is FYNNEI. The V and J ends lost 6 bases and 12 bases respectively, with 24 bases between them. CDR3 length: 14 amino acids. The CDR3 DNA sequence: TGTGCCAGCAGAGGAGACTACCTTGATGGAGCGAGGTACTTC. Protein product: CASRGDYLDGARYF.

This chain uses TRBV6-5 with TRBJ1-2, with 11 bases identical to TRBD1. Trimming at V came to 7 bases and at J to 8 bases, leaving 9 bases not matched to a gene. In germline, CDR1 is MNHEY, CDR2 SVGAGI. The length of the CDR3 is 14 residues. CDR3 nucleotide sequence: TGTGCCAGCACCCCCGGACAGGGGGCATCGGGCTACACCTTC. Translating it yields CASTPGQGASGYTF.

The chain is built from TRBV19 and TRBJ1-2, with D possibly matching TRBD1 (5 bases). The CDR3 consists of 17 residues. Germline lookup yields CDR1 LNHDA and CDR2 SQIVND (reference sequence). The germline V and J ends were trimmed by 2 bases and 0 bases, with 16 bases remaining between them. CDR3 sequence (DNA): TGTGCCAGTAGTATACGAACAGGCGTGATGTCTAACTATGGCTACACCTTC. Translated: CASSIRTGVMSNYGYTF.

This clone turned up a few times. The chain uses TRBV6-1 and TRBJ1-4, with 9 bases aligning to TRBD1. The V gene's germline CDR1 is MNHNS and CDR2 SASEGT. V was pared by 4 bases and J by 4 bases, with 7 bases of the junction left unmatched. This CDR3 is 16 amino acids long. The CDR3 loop is CASSAQPGQGNEKLFF. The CDR3 nucleotides are TGTGCCAGCAGTGCCCAACCGGGACAGGGTAATGAAAAACTGTTTTTT.

V and J are TRBV9 and TRBJ2-5, with 7 bases lining up with TRBD1. The junction had 7 bases not matched to a gene; V was cut back by 4 bases and J by 1 base. The CDR3 sequence is 15 residues long. The germline CDR1 and CDR2 sequences are SGDLS and YYNGEE. CDR3 sequence reads: CASSLGTASQETQYF. DNA for the CDR3: TGTGCCAGCAGCCTCGGGACAGCCAGCCAAGAGACCCAGTACTTC.

The rearrangement uses TRBV4-2 and TRBJ2-7, with 10 bases fitting TRBD2. The J segment lost 0 bases and the V segment lost 1 base, leaving 3 bases of the junction unmatched. The CDR3 has 16 residues. Germline V gene lookup returns CDR1 LGHNA and CDR2 YNFKEQ. CDR3 in amino acids: CASSQAQREGSYEQYF. DNA of the CDR3: TGTGCCAGCAGCCAAGCCCAGCGGGAGGGCTCCTACGAGCAGTACTTC.

V gene TRBV27 combines with J gene TRBJ1-6; 8 bases match TRBD1. CDR3 length: 14 amino acids. Trimming took 8 bases from V and 6 from J; bases not matched to a gene: 6. Germline lookup yields CDR1 MNHEY and CDR2 SMNVEV (reference sequence). The DNA for the CDR3 is TGTGCCAGCGGGATAGGACAGGGTAATTCACCCCTCCACTTT. Amino acids: CASGIGQGNSPLHF.

This sequence joins TRBV6-5 and TRBJ2-2; D is perhaps TRBD1 (7 bases). The ends were cut back, 8 bases at V and 8 bases at J, with 15 bases in the middle. This CDR3 spans 13 amino acids. The germline CDR1 and CDR2 sequences are MNHEY and SVGAGI. DNA for the CDR3: TGTGCCAGCGCCAGGGGGGCGGCGGGGGAGCTGTTTTTT. It is translated as CASARGAAGELFF.

This clone appeared once. The chain couples TRBV5-8 to TRBJ2-7; 7 bases line up with TRBD1. The germline gives CDR1 SGHTS, CDR2 YDEGEE. The CDR3 has 14 amino acids. V shed 4 bases, J shed 0 bases, and the junction held 4 bases outside the gene matches. The CDR3, as DNA: TGTGCCAGCAGCGAGGACAGGTTCTCCTACGAGCAGTACTTC. Amino acids: CASSEDRFSYEQYF.

The CDR3 protein is CAPRTLTGALRTGELFF. CDR3 in DNA: TGTGCCCCCCGAACCTTGACAGGGGCCCTCCGCACCGGGGAGCTGTTTTTT. The rearrangement joins TRBV21-1 to TRBJ2-2; the table's D gene call, TRBD1, was not cross checked with the DNA. TRBV21-1 constitutes a pseudogene. There are 17 residues in the CDR3.

This clone was seen a few times. V usage is TRBV28 and J usage is TRBJ1-1; D remains ambiguous. Germline CDR1 is MDHEN and CDR2 is SYDVKM. CDR3 length: 11 amino acids. V gave up 4 bases and J gave up 7 bases, with 7 bases separating them. CDR3 protein: CASSSGFEAFF. CDR3 nucleotides: TGTGCCAGCAGTTCCGGGTTTGAAGCTTTCTTT.

This clone was observed a single time. V usage is TRBV2 and J usage is TRBJ1-2; D call uncertain. V shed 2 bases and J shed 13 bases, with 14 bases lying between them. Germline V gives CDR1 SNHLY, CDR2 FYNNEI. CDR3 length equals 12 residues. The chain's CDR3 is CASSEMNLQTTF. The CDR3 DNA sequence: TGTGCCAGCAGTGAAATGAACTTGCAAACCACCTTC.

The chain uses TRBV18 and TRBJ2-7; 12 bases fit TRBD2. Germline V gene data show CDR1 as KGHSH and CDR2 as LQKENI. After removal of 4 bases from V and 2 bases from J, the junction contained 3 bases not matched to a gene. The CDR3 consists of 15 residues. The CDR3 reads CASSLRTSGAYEQYF. CDR3 bases: TGTGCCAGCTCACTCCGGACTAGCGGGGCCTACGAGCAGTACTTC.

The genes are TRBV7-8 and TRBJ1-2, with 8 positions matching TRBD1. The CDR3 runs 14 residues. The ends lost 3 bases at V and 2 bases at J; junction bases unmatched: 2. CDR1 is SGHVS, CDR2 FQNEAQ, per germline. CDR3 residues: CASSFTGGNYGYTF. DNA for the CDR3: TGTGCCAGCAGCTTTACAGGGGGAAACTATGGCTACACCTTC.

V usage is TRBV19 and J usage is TRBJ1-5; no clear D. In germline, CDR1 is LNHDA, CDR2 SQIVND (reference sequence). Trimming left V 10 bases short and J 0 bases short, with 13 bases between. This CDR3 spans 14 amino acids. CDR3 sequence: CATRLEPSNQPQHF. DNA for the CDR3: TGTGCCACGCGCCTGGAGCCTAGCAATCAGCCCCAGCATTTT.

This chain connects TRBV5-1 to TRBJ2-1; 7 bases map to TRBD2. The CDR3 totals 16 residues. Germline trimming cut 0 bases from V and 4 bases from J; bases unmatched to any gene: 7. In germline, CDR1 is SGHRS, CDR2 YFSETQ. In DNA, the CDR3 is TGCGCCAGCAGCTTGGGGGGGACTAACAAGTACAATGAGCAGTTCTTC. Amino acids: CASSLGGTNKYNEQFF.

This chain joins TRBV5-1 and TRBJ1-4; 9 bases fit TRBD1. The CDR3 is 14 amino acids. CDR1 and CDR2 (germline): SGHRS, YFSETQ. Trimming took 4 bases from V and 5 from J; bases not matched to a gene: 3. The CDR3: CASSPGTGNEKLFF. CDR3 in DNA: TGCGCCAGCAGCCCCGGGACAGGGAATGAAAAACTGTTTTTT.

This rearrangement joins TRBV4-2 to TRBJ2-3; 10 bases are shared with TRBD2. The CDR3 sequence is 15 residues long. Germline CDR1 is LGHNA and CDR2 is YNFKEQ. Trimming cost V 5 bases and J 6 bases; bases outside gene matches: 8. The CDR3 here is CASSVSSGGLDTQYF. CDR3 DNA: TGTGCCAGCAGCGTCTCTAGCGGGGGACTGGATACGCAGTATTTT.